These 6 T cell receptor beta chains came from one sample sequenced in a study of CD8+ T cells in alopecia areata. Treatment defined: oral pan-JAK inhibitor, 5-10 mg twice daily. Reverse transcribed after extraction, RNA yielded cDNA as the sequencing template. Sequenced by immunoSEQ multiplex PCR; TCRdb stores in-frame clones only, minus some. The sample lists roughly 170,000 clones, around 58% seen once, with over 10% in the top ten. The sample here was CD8+ T cells sorted from blood, taken at week 24, from a patient treated with tofacitinib. The receptors originated from a human donor with alopecia areata.

The chain couples TRBV27 to TRBJ2-3; the match to TRBD2 covers 8 bases. The CDR3 is 15 residues long. The V gene end was trimmed by 0 bases and the J gene end by 1 base; junction bases not matched to a gene: 0. The V gene's germline CDR1 is MNHEY and CDR2 SMNVEV (reference sequence). For the CDR3, the DNA is TGTGCCAGCAGTTTATCCGGGGGGGGCACAGATACGCAGTATTTT. Protein sequence: CASSLSGGGTDTQYF.

The CDR3 reads CASWGHESYNEQFF. Here the CDR3 DNA reads TGTGCCAGCTGGGGACACGAAAGCTACAATGAGCAGTTCTTC. The chain carries TRBV6-1 and TRBJ2-1; a possible D gene is TRBD1 (6 bases). V was pared by 8 bases and J by 3 bases, with 14 bases between. The CDR3 is 14 amino acids. Germline assignment: CDR1 MNHNS and CDR2 SASEGT.

The rearrangement links TRBV29-1 to TRBJ2-1, with D perhaps matching TRBD1 (5 bases). From germline, CDR1 is SQVTM and CDR2 ANQGSEA. Trimming took off 2 bases at V and 9 bases at J, with 5 bases between the two ends. The CDR3 consists of 10 residues. CDR3 nucleotides: TGCAGCGTTGAACAGGGTGAGCAGTTCTTC. This encodes CSVEQGEQFF.

This clone was seen more than once but under ten times. The rearrangement links TRBV13 to TRBJ2-1, with D possibly being TRBD1 or TRBD2 (6 bases each). V lost 5 bases, J lost 0 bases, and 11 bases lay in between. This CDR3 comprises 15 residues. Germline V gene sequence: CDR1 PRHDT, CDR2 FYEKMQ (reference sequence). CDR3 sequence: CASSTGGTSYNEQFF. The CDR3 DNA is TGTGCCAGCAGCACCGGGGGCACCTCCTACAATGAGCAGTTCTTC.

The rearrangement joins TRBV27 to TRBJ2-1, with TRBD2 matching over 8 bases. The junction had 11 bases not matched to a gene; V was cut back by 4 bases and J by 6 bases. The CDR3 is 16 residues long. The V gene's germline CDR1 is MNHEY and CDR2 SMNVEV (reference sequence). The CDR3, as DNA: TGTGCCAGCAGTTCCCCGAGGCGGGGGGCGATCAATGAGCAGTTCTTC. This translates into CASSSPRRGAINEQFF.

The chain carries TRBV6-5 and TRBJ2-5, with unresolved D. The CDR3 consists of 11 residues. V was shortened by 2 bases and J by 9 bases, with 7 bases between the two germline ends. Germline assignment: CDR1 MNHEY and CDR2 SVGAGI. Here the CDR3 reads CASSYAQSQYF. CDR3 nucleotides: TGTGCCAGCAGTTACGCCCAGTCCCAGTACTTC.